The clone carrying this T cell receptor beta chain appeared a few times. These data originate in a study of OX40 agonist ivuxolimab in advanced cancers. Measured with immunoSEQ multiplex PCR; TCRdb has only the in-frame clones, and not every one. This sample has more than 50,000 clones, with roughly 84% found just once. This CDR3 has 16 amino acids. Germline values: CDR1 SEHNR, CDR2 FQNEAQ (reference sequence). The V end was cut by 4 bases, the J end by 0 bases, with 13 bases between. This specimen consisted of CD4+ or CD8+ T cells sorted from blood, obtained in a trial of the OX40 agonist ivuxolimab. This receptor was identified in an adult with an advanced solid tumor such as melanoma, head and neck, liver or kidney cancer. The rearrangement links TRBV7-9 to TRBJ1-3; D is uncertain. The CDR3 DNA follows: TGTGCCAGCAGCTCAGACACCTCGAGCTCTGGAAACACCATATATTTT. Protein sequence: CASSSDTSSSGNTIYF.